Sequencing of this T cell receptor (beta chain) was carried out in a study of regulatory T cells in long-lasting Graves disease. CDR1 LNHDA and CDR2 SQIVND come from the germline V gene (reference sequence). Trimming shortened V by 3 bases and J by 0 bases, and 9 bases separated the two germline ends. This CDR3 is built from 15 residues. Assembly of TCR beta libraries relied on iRepertoire HTBI primers together with Arm-PCR of CDR3 regions. MiXCR was run by TCRdb on the multiplex PCR reads, yielding one entry per CDR3 protein. The repertoire consists of 400,000 to 450,000 distinct CDR3 sequences, with around 20% occurring once and the leading ten covering around 24%. The time point denotes: persistent/refractory GD, antithyroid drugs over 5 years with positive TRAb. From PBMCs, RNA was extracted and then used to make the TCR library. Recruitment took place at an endocrinology department in Xi'an, China.

The chain has TRBV19 and TRBJ1-5; unclear D gene. This receptor was identified in a female donor with Graves disease. The source was peripheral blood mononuclear cells (PBMCs), collected when the disease was refractory, from a patient treated with antithyroid drugs. For the CDR3, the DNA is TGTGCCAGTAGTATTGGCAAGAATAGCAATCAGCCCCAGCATTTT. Translated, it gives CASSIGKNSNQPQHF.